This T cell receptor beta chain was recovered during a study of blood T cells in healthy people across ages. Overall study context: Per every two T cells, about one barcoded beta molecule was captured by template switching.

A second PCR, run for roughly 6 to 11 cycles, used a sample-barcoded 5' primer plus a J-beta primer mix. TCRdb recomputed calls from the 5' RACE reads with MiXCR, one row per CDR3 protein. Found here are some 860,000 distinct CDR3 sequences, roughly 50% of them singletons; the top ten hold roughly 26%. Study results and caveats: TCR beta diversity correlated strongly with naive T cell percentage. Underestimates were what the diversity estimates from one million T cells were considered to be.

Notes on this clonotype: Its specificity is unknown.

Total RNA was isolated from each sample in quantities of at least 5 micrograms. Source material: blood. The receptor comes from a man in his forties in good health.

The CDR3 sequence is CASSRHNQETQYF. CDR3 nucleotides: TGTGCCAGCAGCCGACACAATCAAGAGACCCAGTACTTC. V is TRBV12-3 or TRBV12-4 and J is TRBJ2-5; no clear D. Trimming removed 6 bases at V and 2 bases at J, with 10 bases between. The CDR3 has 13 residues.